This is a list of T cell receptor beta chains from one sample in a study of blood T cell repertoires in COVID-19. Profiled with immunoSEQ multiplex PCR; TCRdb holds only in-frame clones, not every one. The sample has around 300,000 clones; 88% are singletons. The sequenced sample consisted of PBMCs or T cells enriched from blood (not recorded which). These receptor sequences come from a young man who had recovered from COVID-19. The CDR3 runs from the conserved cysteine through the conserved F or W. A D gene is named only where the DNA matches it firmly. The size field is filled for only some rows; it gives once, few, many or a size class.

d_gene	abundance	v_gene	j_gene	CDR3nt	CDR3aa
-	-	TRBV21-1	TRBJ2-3	TGTGCCAGCAGACCCGGGACAACTAGCACAGATACGCAGTATTTT	CASRPGTTSTDTQYF
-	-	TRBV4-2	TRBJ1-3	TGTGCCAGCAGCCAACAATCGGCAGGGTATGGAAACACCATATATTTT	CASSQQSAGYGNTIYF
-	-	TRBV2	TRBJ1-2	TGTGCCAGCAGTGTCTCCGGGGAGTATGGCTACACCTTC	CASSVSGEYGYTF
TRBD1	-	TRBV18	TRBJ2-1	TGTGCCAGCTCACAGGACAGGGAATCCTACAATGAGCAGTTCTTC	CASSQDRESYNEQFF
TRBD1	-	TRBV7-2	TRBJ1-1	TGTGCCAGCAGCGAACAGGGGAGGTTAGGCACTGAAGCTTTCTTT	CASSEQGRLGTEAFF
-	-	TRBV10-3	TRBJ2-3	TGTGCCATCGGGGGGGTGGACAGTCTTTCCACAGATACGCAGTATTTT	CAIGGVDSLSTDTQYF
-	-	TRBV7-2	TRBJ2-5	TGTGCCAGCAGGCATCATTGGGGGGAGCAAGAGACCCAGTACTTC	CASRHHWGEQETQYF
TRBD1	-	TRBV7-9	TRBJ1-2	TGTGCCAGCAGCCGACAGGGGATGGATTATGGCTACACCTTC	CASSRQGMDYGYTF
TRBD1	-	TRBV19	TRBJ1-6	TGTGCCAGTAGTACTCGACAGGGTTCACCCCTCCACTTT	CASSTRQGSPLHF
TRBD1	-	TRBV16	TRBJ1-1	TGTGCCAGCAGCCCCAACGGCAGAGGGACAGGGGGAGTTTTCTTT	CASSPNGRGTGGVFF
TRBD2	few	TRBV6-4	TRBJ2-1	TGTGCCAGCAGTGACAAGGCTAGCGGGGGGGACAATGAGCAGTTCTTC	CASSDKASGGDNEQFF
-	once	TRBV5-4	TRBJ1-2	TGTGCCAGCAGCTCATACAGGGACCCCTATGGCTACACCTTC	CASSSYRDPYGYTF
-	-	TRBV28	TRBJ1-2	TGTGCCAGCAGATCAGGGAATGGCTACACCTTC	CASRSGNGYTF
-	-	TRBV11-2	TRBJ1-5	TGTGCCAGCAGCTTAGGTCCAGGCCTTAATCAGCCCCAGCATTTT	CASSLGPGLNQPQHF
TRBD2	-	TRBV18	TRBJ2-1	TGTGCCAGCTCACCAGGGGCGGGGGGGCTCGGTGAGCAGTTCTTC	CASSPGAGGLGEQFF
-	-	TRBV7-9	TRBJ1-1	TGTGCCAGCAGCTTAGACGGGTTTGCAGCTTTCTTT	CASSLDGFAAFF
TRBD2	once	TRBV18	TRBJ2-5	TGTGCCAGCTCACCTGTGACTAGCGGGGGATGGGAGACCCAGTACTTC	CASSPVTSGGWETQYF
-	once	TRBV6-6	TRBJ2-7	TGTGCCAGCAGTTACTCCTACCTCGAAGTCGCCTACGAGCAGTACTTC	CASSYSYLEVAYEQYF
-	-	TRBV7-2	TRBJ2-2	TGTGCCAGCAGTGGTGGGGGGTTGAACACCGGGGAGCTGTTTTTT	CASSGGGLNTGELFF
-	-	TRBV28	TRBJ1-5	TGTGCCAGCAGTTTACCTAATCAGCCCCAGCATTTT	CASSLPNQPQHF
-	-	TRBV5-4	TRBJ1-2	TGTGCCAGCACCTCAGAAAGACGGGTCTATGGCTACACCTTC	CASTSERRVYGYTF
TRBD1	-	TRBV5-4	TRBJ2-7	TGTGCCAGCAGCCAGGGACAGGGGTCTTCCTACGAGCAGTACTTC	CASSQGQGSSYEQYF
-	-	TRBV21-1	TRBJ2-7	TGTGCCAGCAGCTCCCGACAGGGCGAATTTCTGTCCCTACTGTTCTCCTACTCCTACGAGCAGTACTTC	CASSSRQGEFLSLLFSYSYEQYF
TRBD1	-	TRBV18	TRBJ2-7	TGTGCCAGCTCACCAGGGACAGGGGCCTACGAGCAGTACTTC	CASSPGTGAYEQYF
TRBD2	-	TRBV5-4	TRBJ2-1	TGTGCCAGCAGCTTGGATCCGGGACTAGCGAACAATGAGCAGTTCTTC	CASSLDPGLANNEQFF
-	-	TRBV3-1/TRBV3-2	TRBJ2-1	TGTGCCAGCAGCCAAGATTACTTAGAGGCGTTCGACAATGAGCAGTTCTTC	CASSQDYLEAFDNEQFF
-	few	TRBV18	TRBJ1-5	TGTGCCAGCTCACCGGCCCCGGGGGTGCCCCAGCATTTT	CASSPAPGVPQHF
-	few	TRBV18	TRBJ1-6	TGTGCCAGCTCACGACAGGCTGGTAATTCACCCCTCCACTTT	CASSRQAGNSPLHF
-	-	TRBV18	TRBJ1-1	TGTGCCAGCTCACGAGACAGAGGCACTGAAGCTTTCTTT	CASSRDRGTEAFF
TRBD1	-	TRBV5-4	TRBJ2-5	TGTGCCAGCAGCTGGGGGACAGGGGACGAGACCCAGTACTTC	CASSWGTGDETQYF
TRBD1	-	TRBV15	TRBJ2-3	TGTGCCACCAGCGCCGGACAGGGGGCGTTTGCAGATACGCAGTATTTT	CATSAGQGAFADTQYF
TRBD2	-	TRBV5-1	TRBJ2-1	TGCGCCAGCAGCTCCAATCTAGCGGGGGGTTACAATGAGCAGTTCTTC	CASSSNLAGGYNEQFF
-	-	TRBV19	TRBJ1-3	TGTGCCAGTAGTATCCCCGGGACACGAGCTGCTGGAAACACCATATATTTT	CASSIPGTRAAGNTIYF
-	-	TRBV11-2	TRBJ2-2	TGTGCCAGCAGCTTATCAGGGTTCACCGGGGAGCTGTTTTTT	CASSLSGFTGELFF
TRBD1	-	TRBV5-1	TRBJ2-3	TGCGCCAGCAGCTTGTCGCCGGGACAGGGAAATGCAGATACGCAGTATTTT	CASSLSPGQGNADTQYF
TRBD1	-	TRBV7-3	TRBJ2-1	TGTGCCAGCAGCTTACCGGACAGGGGGCGCGACTACTATAATGAGCAGTTCTTC	CASSLPDRGRDYYNEQFF
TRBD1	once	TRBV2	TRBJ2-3	TGTGCCAGCAGTCAACGGACAGGGGGAGGAGATACGCAGTATTTT	CASSQRTGGGDTQYF
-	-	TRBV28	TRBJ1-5	TGTGCCAGCAGTTTGGGTTTCGGGAGGGGTCAGCCCCAGCATTTT	CASSLGFGRGQPQHF
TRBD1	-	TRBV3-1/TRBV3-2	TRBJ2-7	TGTGCCAGCAGCCAAGGGTGGGGACAGTACGAGCAGTACTTC	CASSQGWGQYEQYF
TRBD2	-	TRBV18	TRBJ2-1	TGTGCCAGCTCACCACCGACTAGCGGATACAATGAGCAGTTCTTC	CASSPPTSGYNEQFF
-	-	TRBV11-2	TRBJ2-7	TGTGCCAGCAGCTGGACAGAACACTACGAGCAGTACTTC	CASSWTEHYEQYF
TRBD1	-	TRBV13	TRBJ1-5	TGTGCCAGCAGCGGACGACAGGGGGATCAGCCCCAGCATTTT	CASSGRQGDQPQHF
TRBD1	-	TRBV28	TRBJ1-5	TGTGCCAGCAGCCAAAACAGGGGATGGCAGCCCCAGCATTTT	CASSQNRGWQPQHF
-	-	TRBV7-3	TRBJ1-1	TGTGCCAGCAGAGGTTCAGGGGCCGGCACTGAAGCTTTCTTT	CASRGSGAGTEAFF
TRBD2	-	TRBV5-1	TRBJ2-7	TGCGCCAGCAGCTTGGAAGCGGGGGAAGAATACGAGCAGTACTTC	CASSLEAGEEYEQYF
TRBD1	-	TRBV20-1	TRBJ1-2	TGCAGTGCTAGAGATCGGACAGGGGGCCTGTTC	CSARDRTGGLF
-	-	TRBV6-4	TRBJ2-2	TGTGCCAGCAGCTCAACAAACACCGGGGAGCTGTTTTTT	CASSSTNTGELFF
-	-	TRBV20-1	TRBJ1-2	TGCAGTGCTAGTACAGGGAACTATGGCTACACCTTC	CSASTGNYGYTF
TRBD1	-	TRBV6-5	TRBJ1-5	TGTGCCAGCAGTTACCAGACAGGGGGCACGCCCCAGCATTTT	CASSYQTGGTPQHF
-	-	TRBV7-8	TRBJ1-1	TGTGCCAGCAGCTTAGTAGGGGCCTTTGGGGACACTGAAGCTTTCTTT	CASSLVGAFGDTEAFF